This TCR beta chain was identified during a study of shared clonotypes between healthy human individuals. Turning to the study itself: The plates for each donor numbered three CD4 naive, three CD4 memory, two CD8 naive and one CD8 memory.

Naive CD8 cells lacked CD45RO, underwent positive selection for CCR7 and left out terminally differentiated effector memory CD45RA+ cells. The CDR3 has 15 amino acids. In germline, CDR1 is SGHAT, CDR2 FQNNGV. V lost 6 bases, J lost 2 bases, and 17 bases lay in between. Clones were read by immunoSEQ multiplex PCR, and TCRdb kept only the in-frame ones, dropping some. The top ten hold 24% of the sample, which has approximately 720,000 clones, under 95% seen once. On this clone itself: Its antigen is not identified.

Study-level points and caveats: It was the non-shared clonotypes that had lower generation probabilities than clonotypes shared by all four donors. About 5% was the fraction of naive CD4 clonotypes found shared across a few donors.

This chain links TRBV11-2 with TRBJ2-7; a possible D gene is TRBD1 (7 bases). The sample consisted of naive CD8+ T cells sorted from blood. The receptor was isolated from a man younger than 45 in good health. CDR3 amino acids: CASRRSGGPTYEQYF. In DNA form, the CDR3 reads TGTGCCAGCAGGCGTTCAGGGGGGCCTACCTACGAGCAGTACTTC.